The entry below describes one T cell receptor beta chain. V lost 6 bases and J lost 4; bases outside the gene matches: 4. The CDR3 is 13 amino acids. The germline CDR1 and CDR2 sequences are SQVTM and ANQGSEA. This record belongs to a study of CD8+ T cells in alopecia areata. Across the study: After 6 to 18 months of tofacitinib, follow-up continued 6 months off drug.

Treatment of the sample: oral pan-JAK inhibitor, 5-10 mg twice daily. Investigators isolated RNA and reverse transcribed it into cDNA to act as the sequencing template. Sequencing used immunoSEQ multiplex PCR; TCRdb keeps in-frame clones, though not all of them. The sample holds about 200,000 clones; roughly 56% are singletons and the top ten take 1.6%. The source of this sequence is a human donor with alopecia areata. The sequencing used CD4+ T cells sorted from blood, collected at week 4, from a patient treated with tofacitinib. J is TRBJ1-2 and V is TRBV29-1; TRBD1 aligns across 11 bases. CDR3 in DNA: TGCAGCGTCGGGACAGGGGGAATCTATGGCTACACCTTC. This translates into CSVGTGGIYGYTF.